This T cell receptor beta chain was sequenced during a study of response to subunit inactivated influenza vaccine (dated 2018 in TCRdb). Looking at the study overall: Deep quantitative T cell receptor repertoire profiling was used in the study to track responses to a trivalent subunit inactivated influenza vaccine.

The paper's findings and limits, for the study overall: It was suggested by the authors that each seasonal influenza vaccination may recruit only a limited number of new T cells.

As regards this clonotype: It has no known antigen specificity. Per-nucleotide qualities are absent, and no much larger clonotype sits a single base away.

From its cysteine to its phenylalanine, the CDR3 spans 14 amino acids. CDR3 DNA only is kept here, 42 bases in frame from base 1. CDR1 and CDR2, per the germline V gene (reference sequence), are DFQATT and SNEGSKA. Between the V and J ends, shortened by 7 bases and 6 bases respectively, the junction contains 20 bases. The library was generated by RT-PCR. The sample was run on an Illumina HiSeq 2500. TCRdb ran its own pipeline on the public reads, namely fastp trimming at Q25 and MiXCR clone calling, and kept in-frame beta chains. Here each entry gathers all rows of one CDR3 protein and keeps the most common genes and DNA. The sample records about 650,000 distinct CDR3 sequences, approximately 15% of which are singletons. The ten biggest clones cover under 14% of the sample.

In this chain, TRBV20-1 is recombined with TRBJ2-3; the D call is possibly TRBD1 or TRBD2, each sharing 5 bases. This sequence was found in a man in his fifties or sixties who received an inactivated influenza vaccine. Donor details come from another sample of the same person, matched by shared clones. This specimen was PBMCs from blood, taken roughly 12 days after vaccination. The CDR3: CSVAGTVPPDTQYF. DNA sequence: TGCAGTGTTGCCGGGACGGTCCCCCCGGATACGCAGTATTTT.